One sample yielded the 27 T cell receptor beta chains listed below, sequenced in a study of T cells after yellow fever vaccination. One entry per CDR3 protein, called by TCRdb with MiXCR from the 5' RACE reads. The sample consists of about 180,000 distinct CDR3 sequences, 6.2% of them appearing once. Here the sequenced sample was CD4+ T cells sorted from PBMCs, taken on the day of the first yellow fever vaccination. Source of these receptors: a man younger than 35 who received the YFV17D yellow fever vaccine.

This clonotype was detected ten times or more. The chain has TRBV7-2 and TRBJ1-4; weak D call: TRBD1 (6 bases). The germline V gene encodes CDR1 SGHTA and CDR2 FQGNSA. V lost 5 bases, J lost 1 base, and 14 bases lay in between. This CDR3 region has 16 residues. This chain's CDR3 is CASSIQGRLTNEKLFF. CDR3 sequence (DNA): TGTGCCAGCAGCATCCAGGGGCGCTTAACTAATGAAAAACTGTTTTTT.

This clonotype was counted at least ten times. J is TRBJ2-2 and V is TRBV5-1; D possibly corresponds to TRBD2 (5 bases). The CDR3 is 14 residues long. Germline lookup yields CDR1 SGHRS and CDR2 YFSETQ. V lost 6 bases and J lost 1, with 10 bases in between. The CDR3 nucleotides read TGCGCCAGCAAGGACTGGCAGAACACCGGGGAGCTGTTTTTT. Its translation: CASKDWQNTGELFF.

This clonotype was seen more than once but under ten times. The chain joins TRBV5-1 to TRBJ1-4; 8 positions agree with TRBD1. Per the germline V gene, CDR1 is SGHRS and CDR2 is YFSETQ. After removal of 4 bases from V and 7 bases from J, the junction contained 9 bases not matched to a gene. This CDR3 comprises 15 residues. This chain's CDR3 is CASSATGVYGEKLFF. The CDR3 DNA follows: TGCGCCAGCAGCGCGACAGGGGTCTATGGTGAAAAACTGTTTTTT.

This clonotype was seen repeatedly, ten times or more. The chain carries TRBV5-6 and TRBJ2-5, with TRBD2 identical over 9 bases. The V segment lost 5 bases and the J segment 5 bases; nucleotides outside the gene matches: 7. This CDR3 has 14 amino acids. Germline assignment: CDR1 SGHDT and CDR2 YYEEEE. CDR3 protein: CASSPRTSVETQYF. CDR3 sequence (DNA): TGTGCCAGCAGTCCCCGGACTAGCGTCGAGACCCAGTACTTC.

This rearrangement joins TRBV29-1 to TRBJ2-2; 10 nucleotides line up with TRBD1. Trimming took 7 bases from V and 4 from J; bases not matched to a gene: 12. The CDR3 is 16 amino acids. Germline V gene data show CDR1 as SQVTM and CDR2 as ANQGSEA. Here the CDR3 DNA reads TGCAGCGCCGTCAGAGACAGGGGGCGCGGCACCGGGGAGCTGTTTTTT. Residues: CSAVRDRGRGTGELFF.

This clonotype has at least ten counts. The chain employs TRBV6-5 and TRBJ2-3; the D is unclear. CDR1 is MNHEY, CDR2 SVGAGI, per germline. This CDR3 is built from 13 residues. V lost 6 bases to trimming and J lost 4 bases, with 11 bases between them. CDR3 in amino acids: CASSIGKADTQYF. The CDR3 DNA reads TGTGCCAGCAGCATCGGAAAAGCAGATACGCAGTATTTT.

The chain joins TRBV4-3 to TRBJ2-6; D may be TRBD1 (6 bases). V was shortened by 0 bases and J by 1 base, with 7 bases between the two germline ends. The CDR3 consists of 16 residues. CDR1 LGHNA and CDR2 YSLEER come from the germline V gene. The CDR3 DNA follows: TGCGCCAGCAGCCAAGATAGGGGGTCTGGGGCCAACGTCCTGACTTTC. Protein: CASSQDRGSGANVLTF.

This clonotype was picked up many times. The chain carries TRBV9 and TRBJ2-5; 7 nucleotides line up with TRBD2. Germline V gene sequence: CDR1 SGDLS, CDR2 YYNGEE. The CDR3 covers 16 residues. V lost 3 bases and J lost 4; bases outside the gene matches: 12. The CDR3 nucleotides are TGTGCCAGCAGCGGAGGGCCCGGGGGGTGGGGAGAGACCCAGTACTTC. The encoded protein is CASSGGPGGWGETQYF.

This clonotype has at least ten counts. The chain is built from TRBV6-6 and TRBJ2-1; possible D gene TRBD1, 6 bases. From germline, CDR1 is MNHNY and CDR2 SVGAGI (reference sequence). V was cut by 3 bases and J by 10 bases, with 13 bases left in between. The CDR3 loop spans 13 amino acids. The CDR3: CASSYNREVEQFF. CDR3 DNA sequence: TGTGCCAGCAGTTATAACAGGGAAGTCGAGCAGTTCTTC.

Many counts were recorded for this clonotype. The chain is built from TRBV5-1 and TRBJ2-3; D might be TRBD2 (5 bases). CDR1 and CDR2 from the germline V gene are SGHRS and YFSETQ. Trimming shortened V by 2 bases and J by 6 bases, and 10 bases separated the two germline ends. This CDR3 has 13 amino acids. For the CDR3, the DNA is TGCGCCAGCAGCTTCCGGGGAGTCGATACGCAGTATTTT. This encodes CASSFRGVDTQYF.

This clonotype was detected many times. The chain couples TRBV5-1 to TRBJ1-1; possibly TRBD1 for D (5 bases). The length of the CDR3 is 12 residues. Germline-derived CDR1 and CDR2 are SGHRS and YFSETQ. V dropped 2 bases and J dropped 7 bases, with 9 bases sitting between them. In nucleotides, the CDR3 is TGCGCCAGCAGCTTCCCAGGGTTTGAAGCTTTCTTT. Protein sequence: CASSFPGFEAFF.

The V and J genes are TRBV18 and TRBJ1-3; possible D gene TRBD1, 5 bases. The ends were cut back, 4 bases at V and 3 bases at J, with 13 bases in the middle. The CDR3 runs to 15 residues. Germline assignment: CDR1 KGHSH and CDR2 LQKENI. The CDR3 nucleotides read TGTGCCAGCTCACGAGGTGGGGACCTTGGAAACACCATATATTTT. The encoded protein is CASSRGGDLGNTIYF. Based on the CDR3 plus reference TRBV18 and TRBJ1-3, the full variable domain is NAGVMQNPRHLVRRRGQEARLRCSPMKGHSHVYWYRQLPEEGLKFMVYLQKENIIDESGMPKERFSAEFPKEGPSILRIQQVVRGDSAAYFCASSRGGDLGNTIYFGEGSWLTVV.

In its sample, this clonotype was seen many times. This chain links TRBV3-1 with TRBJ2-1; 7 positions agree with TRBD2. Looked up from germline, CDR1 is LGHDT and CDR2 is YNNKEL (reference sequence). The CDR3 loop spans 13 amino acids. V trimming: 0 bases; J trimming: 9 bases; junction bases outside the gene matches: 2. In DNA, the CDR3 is TGTGCCAGCAGCCAAGAGGGGGGGAGTGAGCAGTTCTTC. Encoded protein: CASSQEGGSEQFF.

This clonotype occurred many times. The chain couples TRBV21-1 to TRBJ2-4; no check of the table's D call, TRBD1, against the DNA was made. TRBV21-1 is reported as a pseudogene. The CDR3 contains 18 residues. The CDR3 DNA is TGTGCCAGCAGCATTTCCCGGGGGCCCAAAGTAGCCAAAAACATTCAGTACTTC. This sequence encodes CASSISRGPKVAKNIQYF.

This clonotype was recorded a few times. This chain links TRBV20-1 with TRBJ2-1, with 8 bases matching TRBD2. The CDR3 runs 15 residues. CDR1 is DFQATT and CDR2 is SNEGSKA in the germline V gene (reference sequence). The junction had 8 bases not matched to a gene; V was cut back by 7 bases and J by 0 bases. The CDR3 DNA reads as TGCAGTGTCAGGACTAGCCCGAGCTCCTACAATGAGCAGTTCTTC. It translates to CSVRTSPSSYNEQFF.

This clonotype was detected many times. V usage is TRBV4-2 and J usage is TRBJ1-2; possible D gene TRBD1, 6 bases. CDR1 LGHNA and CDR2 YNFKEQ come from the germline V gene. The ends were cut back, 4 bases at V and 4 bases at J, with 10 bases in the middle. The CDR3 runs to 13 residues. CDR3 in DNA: TGTGCCAGCAGCCGGACAGACGGCTATGGCTACACCTTC. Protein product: CASSRTDGYGYTF.

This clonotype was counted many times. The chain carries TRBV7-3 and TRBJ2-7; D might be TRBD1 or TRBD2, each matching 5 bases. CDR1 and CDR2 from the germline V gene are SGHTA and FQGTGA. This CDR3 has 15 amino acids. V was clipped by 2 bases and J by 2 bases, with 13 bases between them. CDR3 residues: CASSLLPGTAYEQYF. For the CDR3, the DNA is TGTGCCAGCAGCTTATTGCCGGGGACCGCCTACGAGCAGTACTTC.

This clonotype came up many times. The CDR3 DNA follows: TGTGCCAGCAGCCAAGATAGGAGGCCCCGGATGGTC. Amino acids: CASSQDRRPRMV. The V gene is TRBV3-1, the J gene TRBJ2-7; D may be TRBD2 (5 bases). The length of the CDR3 is 12 residues. CDR1 LGHDT and CDR2 YNNKEL come from the germline V gene (reference sequence).

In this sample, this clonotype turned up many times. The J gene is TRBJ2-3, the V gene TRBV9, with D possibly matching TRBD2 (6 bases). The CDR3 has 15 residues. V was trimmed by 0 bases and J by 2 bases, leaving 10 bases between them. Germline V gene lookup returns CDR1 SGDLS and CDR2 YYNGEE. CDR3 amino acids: CASSVVGDFTDTQYF. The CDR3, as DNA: TGTGCCAGCAGCGTAGTGGGGGACTTCACAGATACGCAGTATTTT.

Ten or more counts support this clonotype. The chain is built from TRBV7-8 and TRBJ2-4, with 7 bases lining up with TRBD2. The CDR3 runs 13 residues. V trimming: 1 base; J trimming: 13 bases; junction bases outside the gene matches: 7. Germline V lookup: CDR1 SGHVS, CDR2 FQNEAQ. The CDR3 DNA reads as TGTGCCAGCAGCTTAGGGGAGGGGACTACCCAGTACTTC. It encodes CASSLGEGTTQYF.

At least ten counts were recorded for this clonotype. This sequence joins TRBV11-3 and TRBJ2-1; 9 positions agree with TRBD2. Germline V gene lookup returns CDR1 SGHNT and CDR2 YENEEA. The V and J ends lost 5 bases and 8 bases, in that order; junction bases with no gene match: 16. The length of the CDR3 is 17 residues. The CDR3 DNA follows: TGTGCCAGCAGCCACTTAGCGGGGGCCGGGAGAAGCGATGAGCAGTTCTTC. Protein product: CASSHLAGAGRSDEQFF. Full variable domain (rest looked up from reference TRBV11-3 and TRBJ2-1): EAGVVQSPRYKIIEKKQPVAFWCNPISGHNTLYWYLQNLGQGPELLIRYENEEAVDDSQLPKDRFSAERLKGVDSTLKIQPAELGDSAVYLCASSHLAGAGRSDEQFFGPGTRLTVL.

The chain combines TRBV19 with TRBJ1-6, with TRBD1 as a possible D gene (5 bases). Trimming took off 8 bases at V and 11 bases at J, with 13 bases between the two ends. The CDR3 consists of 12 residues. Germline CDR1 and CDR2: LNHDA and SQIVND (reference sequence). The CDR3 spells CASHTRGTPLHF. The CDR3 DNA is TGTGCCAGTCATACCCGGGGGACACCCCTCCACTTT.

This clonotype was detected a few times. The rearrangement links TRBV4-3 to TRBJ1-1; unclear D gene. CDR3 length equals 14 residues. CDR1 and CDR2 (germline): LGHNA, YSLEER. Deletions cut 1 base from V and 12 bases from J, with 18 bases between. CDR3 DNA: TGCGCCAGCAGCCAAGTAAATGACGGTCGGTCGCCTTTCTTT. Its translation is CASSQVNDGRSPFF.

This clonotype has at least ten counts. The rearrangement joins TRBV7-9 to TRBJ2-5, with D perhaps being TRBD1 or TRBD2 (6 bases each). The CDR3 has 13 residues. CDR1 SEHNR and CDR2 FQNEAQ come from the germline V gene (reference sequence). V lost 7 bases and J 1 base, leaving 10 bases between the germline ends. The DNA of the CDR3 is TGTGCCAGCACGTCGGGGGCCCAAGAGACCCAGTACTTC. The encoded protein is CASTSGAQETQYF.

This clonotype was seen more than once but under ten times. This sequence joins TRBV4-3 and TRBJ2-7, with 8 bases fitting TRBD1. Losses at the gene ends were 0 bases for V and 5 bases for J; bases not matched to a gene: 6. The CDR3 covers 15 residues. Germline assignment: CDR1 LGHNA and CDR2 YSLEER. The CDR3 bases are TGCGCCAGCAGCCAAGACCCCCGACAGGGGAACGAGCAGTACTTC. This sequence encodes CASSQDPRQGNEQYF.

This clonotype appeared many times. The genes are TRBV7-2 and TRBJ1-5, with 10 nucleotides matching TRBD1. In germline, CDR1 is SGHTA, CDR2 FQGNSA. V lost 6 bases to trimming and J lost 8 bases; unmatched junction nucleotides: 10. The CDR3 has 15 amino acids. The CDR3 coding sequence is TGTGCCAGCAGTACGGGACAGGGGATAGGGGAGCCCCAGCATTTT. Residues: CASSTGQGIGEPQHF.

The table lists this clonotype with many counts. The CDR3 here is CASSLGGEHITDTQYF. The CDR3 region has the DNA TGTGCCAGCTCACTTGGGGGGGAGCACATCACAGATACGCAGTATTTT. This sequence joins TRBV18 and TRBJ2-3; 7 bases fit TRBD2. The CDR3 length is 16 residues. Germline V lookup: CDR1 KGHSH, CDR2 LQKENI. V lost 4 bases to trimming and J lost 2 bases; unmatched junction nucleotides: 9.